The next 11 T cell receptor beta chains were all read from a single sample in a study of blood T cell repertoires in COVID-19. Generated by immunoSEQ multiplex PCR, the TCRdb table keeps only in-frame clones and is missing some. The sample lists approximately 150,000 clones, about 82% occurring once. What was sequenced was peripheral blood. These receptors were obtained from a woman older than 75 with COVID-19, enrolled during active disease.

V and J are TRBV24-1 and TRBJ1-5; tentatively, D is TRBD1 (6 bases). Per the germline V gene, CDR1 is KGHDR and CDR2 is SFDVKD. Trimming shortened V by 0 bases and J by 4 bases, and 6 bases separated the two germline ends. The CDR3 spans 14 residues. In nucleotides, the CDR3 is TGTGCCACCAGTGATTTGAGGGGGAATCAGCCCCAGCATTTT. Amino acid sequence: CATSDLRGNQPQHF.

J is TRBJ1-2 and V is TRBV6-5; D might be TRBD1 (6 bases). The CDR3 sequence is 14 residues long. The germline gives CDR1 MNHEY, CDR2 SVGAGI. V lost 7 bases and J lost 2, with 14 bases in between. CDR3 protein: CASIRMDSNYGYTF. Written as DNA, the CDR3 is TGTGCCAGCATCCGAATGGACAGCAACTATGGCTACACCTTC.

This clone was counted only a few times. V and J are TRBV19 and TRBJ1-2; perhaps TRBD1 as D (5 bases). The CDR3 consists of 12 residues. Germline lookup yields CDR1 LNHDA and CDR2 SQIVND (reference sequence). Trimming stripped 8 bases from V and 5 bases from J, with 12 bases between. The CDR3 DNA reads TGTGCCAGTGAAGGGGTGAGGTATGGCTACACCTTC. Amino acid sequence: CASEGVRYGYTF.

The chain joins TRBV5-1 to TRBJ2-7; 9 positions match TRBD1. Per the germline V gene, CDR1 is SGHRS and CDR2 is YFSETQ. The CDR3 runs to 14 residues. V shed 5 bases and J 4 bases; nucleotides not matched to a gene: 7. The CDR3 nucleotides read TGCGCCAGCAGGGCCCGGACAGGGGAATACGAGCAGTACTTC. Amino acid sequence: CASRARTGEYEQYF.

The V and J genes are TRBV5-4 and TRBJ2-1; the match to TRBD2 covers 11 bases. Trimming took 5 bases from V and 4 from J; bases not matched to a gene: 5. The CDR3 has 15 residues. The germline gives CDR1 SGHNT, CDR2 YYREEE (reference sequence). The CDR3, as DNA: TGTGCCAGCAGTCCTAGCGGGGGGACTTACAATGAGCAGTTCTTC. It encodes CASSPSGGTYNEQFF.

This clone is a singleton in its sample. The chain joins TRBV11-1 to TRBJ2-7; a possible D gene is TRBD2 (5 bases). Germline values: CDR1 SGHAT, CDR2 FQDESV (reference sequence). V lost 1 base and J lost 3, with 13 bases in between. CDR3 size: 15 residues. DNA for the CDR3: TGTGCCAGCAGCTTAGTTCCGGGGATTGGCTACGAGCAGTACTTC. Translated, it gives CASSLVPGIGYEQYF.

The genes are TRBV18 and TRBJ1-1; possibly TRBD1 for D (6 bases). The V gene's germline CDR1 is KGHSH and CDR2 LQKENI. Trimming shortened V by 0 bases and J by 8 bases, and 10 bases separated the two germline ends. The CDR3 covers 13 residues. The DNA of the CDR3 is TGTGCCAGCTCACCACCGGGAGGGGGAGAAGCTTTCTTT. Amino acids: CASSPPGGGEAFF.

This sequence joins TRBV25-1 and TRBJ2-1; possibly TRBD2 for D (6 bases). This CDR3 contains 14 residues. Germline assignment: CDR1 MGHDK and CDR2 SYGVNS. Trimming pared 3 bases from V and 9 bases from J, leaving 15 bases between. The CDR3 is CASSDLAWGSEQFF. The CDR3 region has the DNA TGTGCCAGCAGTGATCTAGCGTGGGGGAGTGAGCAGTTCTTC.

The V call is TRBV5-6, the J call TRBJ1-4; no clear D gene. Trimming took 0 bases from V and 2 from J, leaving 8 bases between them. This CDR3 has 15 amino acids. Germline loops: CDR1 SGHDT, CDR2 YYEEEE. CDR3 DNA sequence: TGTGCCAGCAGCTTGGGGCAGGTGACTAATGAAAAACTGTTTTTT. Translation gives CASSLGQVTNEKLFF.

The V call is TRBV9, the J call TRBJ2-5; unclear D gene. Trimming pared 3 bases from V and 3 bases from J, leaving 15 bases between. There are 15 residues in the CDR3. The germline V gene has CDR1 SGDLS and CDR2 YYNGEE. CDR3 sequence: CASSAASVREETQYF. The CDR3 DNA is TGTGCCAGCAGCGCTGCATCTGTTCGGGAAGAGACCCAGTACTTC.

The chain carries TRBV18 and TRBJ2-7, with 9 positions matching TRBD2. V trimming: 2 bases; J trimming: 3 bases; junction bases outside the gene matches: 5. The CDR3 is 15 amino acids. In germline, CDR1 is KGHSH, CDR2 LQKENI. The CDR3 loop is CASSPAGGLSYEQYF. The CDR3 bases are TGTGCCAGCTCACCAGCGGGGGGGCTTAGCTACGAGCAGTACTTC.